The rows below give T cell receptor beta chains drawn from one sample of a study of spatial heterogeneity in lung cancer. MiXCR, applied by TCRdb to the 5' RACE reads, yields one record per CDR3 protein. The sample holds about 80,000 distinct CDR3 sequences, roughly 8% seen once. Sequences were derived from PBMCs, sampled at surgery. The receptors shown here come from a male donor with early-stage non-small cell lung cancer. The CDR3 runs from the conserved cysteine through the conserved F or W. D genes are given only for firm matches. The size of a clone is reported for some rows only, either as once, few or many, or as a class for expanded clones.

d_call: .
clone_size: few
j_call: TRBJ2-5
v_call: TRBV12-3/TRBV12-4
cdr3_aa: CASSSRRVLETQYF
cdr3_nt: TGTGCCAGCAGTTCCCGCAGGGTTCTAGAGACCCAGTACTTC

d_call: .
clone_size: many
j_call: TRBJ1-2
v_call: TRBV4-1
cdr3_aa: CASSQSGSGTSGYTF
cdr3_nt: TGCGCCAGCAGCCAATCGGGTTCAGGGACGTCTGGCTACACCTTC

d_call: .
clone_size: many
j_call: TRBJ1-1
v_call: TRBV7-8
cdr3_aa: CASSLGAVSNTEAFF
cdr3_nt: TGTGCCAGCAGCTTAGGGGCGGTCTCGAACACTGAAGCTTTCTTT

d_call: TRBD1
clone_size: many
j_call: TRBJ1-1
v_call: TRBV10-3
cdr3_aa: CAISDPRGRVNTEAFF
cdr3_nt: TGTGCCATCAGTGACCCCAGGGGGAGGGTTAACACTGAAGCTTTCTTT

d_call: TRBD1
clone_size: few
j_call: TRBJ1-5
v_call: TRBV20-1
cdr3_aa: CSARGGQGRNQPQHF
cdr3_nt: TGCAGTGCCCGCGGGGGACAGGGGAGAAATCAGCCCCAGCATTTT

d_call: .
clone_size: many
j_call: TRBJ2-3
v_call: TRBV24-1
cdr3_aa: CATSDRETRDTQYF
cdr3_nt: TGTGCCACCAGTGATAGGGAGACCAGAGATACGCAGTATTTT

d_call: .
clone_size: many
j_call: TRBJ1-1
v_call: TRBV19
cdr3_aa: CASSTRGRKNTEAFF
cdr3_nt: TGTGCCAGTAGTACCCGGGGACGGAAGAACACTGAAGCTTTCTTT

d_call: .
clone_size: many
j_call: TRBJ1-1
v_call: TRBV5-1
cdr3_aa: CASSLASEETEAFF
cdr3_nt: TGCGCCAGCAGCTTGGCCTCGGAAGAGACTGAAGCTTTCTTT

d_call: .
clone_size: .
j_call: TRBJ2-2
v_call: TRBV6-2/TRBV6-3
cdr3_aa: CASSLLGGTGELFF
cdr3_nt: TGTGCCAGCAGTCTACTAGGAGGCACCGGGGAGCTGTTTTTT

d_call: .
clone_size: few
j_call: TRBJ2-6
v_call: TRBV12-5
cdr3_aa: CASARDTLSGANVLTF
cdr3_nt: TGTGCTAGTGCCCGGGACACCCTCTCTGGGGCCAACGTCCTGACTTTC

d_call: .
clone_size: many
j_call: TRBJ1-5
v_call: TRBV11-1
cdr3_aa: CASSLGTLQPQHF
cdr3_nt: TGTGCCAGCAGCTTAGGTACACTTCAGCCCCAGCATTTT

d_call: .
clone_size: .
j_call: TRBJ1-5
v_call: TRBV7-3
cdr3_aa: CASSLEMGQPQHF
cdr3_nt: TGTGCCAGCAGCTTAGAAATGGGTCAGCCCCAGCATTTT

d_call: .
clone_size: few
j_call: TRBJ2-2
v_call: TRBV11-1
cdr3_aa: CASSLPENTGELFF
cdr3_nt: TGTGCCAGCAGTCTACCAGAGAACACCGGGGAGCTGTTTTTT

d_call: .
clone_size: .
j_call: TRBJ2-7
v_call: TRBV7-7
cdr3_aa: CASSLTEQGYEQYF
cdr3_nt: TGTGCTAGCAGCTTAACCGAACAGGGCTACGAGCAGTACTTC

d_call: .
clone_size: .
j_call: TRBJ1-2
v_call: TRBV2
cdr3_aa: CASSEGLYGYTF
cdr3_nt: TGTGCCAGCAGTGAGGGTCTATATGGCTACACCTTC

d_call: .
clone_size: .
j_call: TRBJ2-1
v_call: TRBV20-1
cdr3_aa: CSARETSWRVYGNEQFF
cdr3_nt: TGCAGTGCTAGAGAGACTAGTTGGCGGGTCTACGGCAATGAGCAGTTCTTC

d_call: .
clone_size: many
j_call: TRBJ1-1
v_call: TRBV29-1
cdr3_aa: CSVPGPRLNTEAFF
cdr3_nt: TGCAGCGTGCCAGGACCCAGGTTGAACACTGAAGCTTTCTTT

d_call: .
clone_size: few
j_call: TRBJ1-1
v_call: TRBV13
cdr3_aa: CASSLRRQMNTEAFF
cdr3_nt: TGTGCCAGCAGCCTCCGTAGGCAGATGAACACTGAAGCTTTCTTT

d_call: .
clone_size: few
j_call: TRBJ2-2
v_call: TRBV27
cdr3_aa: CASSRNVGAGELFF
cdr3_nt: TGTGCCAGCAGTCGAAACGTCGGGGCCGGGGAGCTGTTTTTT

d_call: .
clone_size: few
j_call: TRBJ1-4
v_call: TRBV6-1
cdr3_aa: CASSSYSTTNEKLFF
cdr3_nt: TGTGCCAGCAGTAGCTACAGCACAACTAATGAAAAACTGTTTTTT

d_call: .
clone_size: many
j_call: TRBJ2-6
v_call: TRBV29-1
cdr3_aa: CSVEESSGANVLTF
cdr3_nt: TGCAGCGTTGAGGAGAGCTCTGGGGCCAACGTCCTGACTTTC

d_call: TRBD2
clone_size: many
j_call: TRBJ2-5
v_call: TRBV2
cdr3_aa: CASSEPTSGRAETQYF
cdr3_nt: TGTGCCAGCAGTGAACCCACTAGCGGGAGGGCCGAGACCCAGTACTTC

d_call: TRBD2
clone_size: many
j_call: TRBJ2-1
v_call: TRBV20-1
cdr3_aa: CSAYGTSGSNEQFF
cdr3_nt: TGCAGTGCTTACGGGACTAGCGGGAGTAATGAGCAGTTCTTC

d_call: .
clone_size: many
j_call: TRBJ2-5
v_call: TRBV5-1
cdr3_aa: CASSLAQETQYF
cdr3_nt: TGCGCCAGCAGCTTGGCCCAAGAGACCCAGTACTTC

d_call: TRBD2
clone_size: few
j_call: TRBJ2-5
v_call: TRBV7-2
cdr3_aa: CASSLGLAGGLGFGKTQYF
cdr3_nt: TGTGCCAGCAGCTTGGGACTAGCGGGAGGATTAGGATTTGGGAAGACCCAGTACTTC

d_call: .
clone_size: many
j_call: TRBJ1-1
v_call: TRBV11-2
cdr3_aa: CASSSLAGRLYEAFF
cdr3_nt: TGTGCCAGCAGCTCATTGGCAGGACGTTTATATGAAGCTTTCTTT

d_call: .
clone_size: few
j_call: TRBJ1-5
v_call: TRBV11-2
cdr3_aa: CASSFRNQPQHF
cdr3_nt: TGTGCCAGCAGCTTCCGGAATCAGCCCCAGCATTTT

d_call: .
clone_size: many
j_call: TRBJ1-1
v_call: TRBV7-9
cdr3_aa: CASSPTLGGGAEAFF
cdr3_nt: TGTGCCAGCAGCCCCACGCTTGGGGGAGGCGCTGAAGCTTTCTTT

d_call: .
clone_size: many
j_call: TRBJ2-2
v_call: TRBV3-1
cdr3_aa: CASSQQPTGELFF
cdr3_nt: TGTGCCAGCAGCCAGCAGCCCACCGGGGAGCTGTTTTTT

d_call: .
clone_size: many
j_call: TRBJ2-2
v_call: TRBV6-1
cdr3_aa: CATTVQVRAGELFF
cdr3_nt: TGTGCCACCACGGTTCAAGTCAGGGCCGGGGAGCTGTTTTTT

d_call: .
clone_size: medium-sized
j_call: TRBJ2-5
v_call: TRBV4-3
cdr3_aa: CASSQDFDSGYQETQYF
cdr3_nt: TGCGCCAGCAGCCAAGATTTTGACAGCGGGTACCAAGAGACCCAGTACTTC

d_call: .
clone_size: many
j_call: TRBJ1-2
v_call: TRBV7-9
cdr3_aa: CASSLEPYGYTF
cdr3_nt: TGTGCCAGCAGCTTAGAGCCCTATGGCTACACCTTC

d_call: .
clone_size: few
j_call: TRBJ1-3
v_call: TRBV27
cdr3_aa: CASSPSGSSSGNTIYF
cdr3_nt: TGTGCCAGCAGTCCCTCGGGCTCTAGCTCTGGAAACACCATATATTTT

d_call: TRBD1
clone_size: few
j_call: TRBJ2-3
v_call: TRBV29-1
cdr3_aa: CSANPRTGLGDTQYF
cdr3_nt: TGCAGCGCTAACCCGCGGACAGGGTTGGGAGATACGCAGTATTTT

d_call: .
clone_size: .
j_call: TRBJ2-7
v_call: TRBV7-9
cdr3_aa: CASSFSIGTYEQYF
cdr3_nt: TGTGCCAGCAGCTTCAGCATAGGCACCTACGAGCAGTACTTC

d_call: TRBD1
clone_size: few
j_call: TRBJ2-7
v_call: TRBV11-2
cdr3_aa: CASRLGDRAYEQYF
cdr3_nt: TGTGCCAGCCGCCTAGGGGACAGGGCCTACGAGCAGTACTTC

d_call: .
clone_size: few
j_call: TRBJ1-2
v_call: TRBV27
cdr3_aa: CASSLQGFGGYTF
cdr3_nt: TGTGCCAGCAGTTTGCAAGGGTTCGGTGGCTACACCTTC

d_call: .
clone_size: many
j_call: TRBJ2-1
v_call: TRBV29-1
cdr3_aa: CSVAGLTSYNEQFF
cdr3_nt: TGCAGCGTTGCCGGGTTAACATCCTACAATGAGCAGTTCTTC

d_call: .
clone_size: few
j_call: TRBJ1-2
v_call: TRBV6-5
cdr3_aa: CASRTRGGYTF
cdr3_nt: TGTGCCAGCCGCACGAGAGGTGGCTACACCTTC

d_call: .
clone_size: few
j_call: TRBJ1-5
v_call: TRBV7-2
cdr3_aa: CASSESNQPQHF
cdr3_nt: TGTGCCAGCAGCGAGAGCAATCAGCCCCAGCATTTT

d_call: TRBD2
clone_size: many
j_call: TRBJ2-2
v_call: TRBV3-1
cdr3_aa: CASSRTSGRTGELFF
cdr3_nt: TGTGCCAGCAGCCGGACTAGCGGGAGAACCGGGGAGCTGTTTTTT

d_call: TRBD2
clone_size: many
j_call: TRBJ2-1
v_call: TRBV6-5
cdr3_aa: CASSPTIAGIYNEQFF
cdr3_nt: TGTGCCAGCTCCCCGACTATAGCGGGGATTTACAATGAGCAGTTCTTC

d_call: .
clone_size: few
j_call: TRBJ2-7
v_call: TRBV5-6
cdr3_aa: CASTTGLGTYEQYF
cdr3_nt: TGTGCCAGCACCACAGGACTCGGGACCTACGAGCAGTACTTC

d_call: TRBD1
clone_size: few
j_call: TRBJ2-7
v_call: TRBV6-2/TRBV6-3
cdr3_aa: CATPGQGDYEQYF
cdr3_nt: TGTGCCACCCCGGGACAGGGTGACTACGAGCAGTACTTC

d_call: .
clone_size: .
j_call: TRBJ2-5
v_call: TRBV6-6
cdr3_aa: CASSYSDLQETQYF
cdr3_nt: TGTGCCAGCAGTTACTCCGACTTACAAGAGACCCAGTACTTC

d_call: TRBD1
clone_size: .
j_call: TRBJ2-7
v_call: TRBV2
cdr3_aa: CASSGGQGPYEQYF
cdr3_nt: TGTGCCAGCAGTGGGGGACAGGGTCCCTACGAGCAGTACTTC

d_call: TRBD2
clone_size: .
j_call: TRBJ2-1
v_call: TRBV6-2/TRBV6-3
cdr3_aa: CASSYGGGWLNEQFF
cdr3_nt: TGTGCCAGCAGTTACGGCGGGGGTTGGTTGAATGAGCAGTTCTTC

d_call: .
clone_size: few
j_call: TRBJ1-1
v_call: TRBV6-2/TRBV6-3
cdr3_aa: CASSSDWITEAFF
cdr3_nt: TGTGCCAGCAGTTCGGACTGGATCACTGAAGCTTTCTTT

d_call: TRBD1
clone_size: .
j_call: TRBJ2-1
v_call: TRBV19
cdr3_aa: CASGRQGSYNEQFF
cdr3_nt: TGTGCCAGCGGTCGACAGGGCTCCTACAATGAGCAGTTCTTC

d_call: .
clone_size: many
j_call: TRBJ2-5
v_call: TRBV5-1
cdr3_aa: CASSYRQEGRGETQYF
cdr3_nt: TGCGCCAGCAGCTACCGACAGGAGGGGCGCGGGGAGACCCAGTACTTC

d_call: .
clone_size: .
j_call: TRBJ2-7
v_call: TRBV12-3/TRBV12-4
cdr3_aa: CASSSRGRLDYEQYF
cdr3_nt: TGTGCCAGCAGTTCCCGGGGGCGGCTCGATTACGAGCAGTACTTC

d_call: .
clone_size: .
j_call: TRBJ2-7
v_call: TRBV19
cdr3_aa: CASSTRGGFSYEQYF
cdr3_nt: TGTGCCAGTAGTACCCGGGGAGGCTTCTCCTACGAGCAGTACTTC